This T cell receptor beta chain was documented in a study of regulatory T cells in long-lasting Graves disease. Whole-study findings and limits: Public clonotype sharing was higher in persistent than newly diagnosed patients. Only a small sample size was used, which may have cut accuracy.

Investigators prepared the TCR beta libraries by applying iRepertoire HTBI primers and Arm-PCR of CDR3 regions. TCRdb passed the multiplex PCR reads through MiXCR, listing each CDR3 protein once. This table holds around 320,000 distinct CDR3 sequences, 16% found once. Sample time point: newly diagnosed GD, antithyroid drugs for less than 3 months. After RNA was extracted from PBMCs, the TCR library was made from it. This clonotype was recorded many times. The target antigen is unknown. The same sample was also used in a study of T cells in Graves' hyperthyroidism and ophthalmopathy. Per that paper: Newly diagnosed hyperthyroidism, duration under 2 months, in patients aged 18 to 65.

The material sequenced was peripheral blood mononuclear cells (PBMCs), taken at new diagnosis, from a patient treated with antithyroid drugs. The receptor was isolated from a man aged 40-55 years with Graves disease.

The CDR3 region is CASSLGVAYEQYF. DNA of the CDR3: TGCGCCAGCAGCTTGGGGGTGGCCTACGAGCAGTACTTC. This chain joins TRBV5-1 and TRBJ2-7; unclear D gene. Germline V gives CDR1 SGHRS, CDR2 YFSETQ. Deletions cut 0 bases from V and 2 bases from J, with 6 bases between. The CDR3 loop spans 13 amino acids.